This T cell receptor beta chain was sequenced in a study of long-term antiretroviral therapy in people with HIV. As regards this clone: Its antigen is undetermined.

Survey-level immunoSEQ v3.0 assays were run. The repertoire was sequenced with immunoSEQ multiplex PCR; TCRdb's copy has only in-frame clones and lacks some. The sample includes fewer than 45,000 clones, approximately 81% seen only once; the top ten take 4.8%. J gave up 6 bases and V 5 bases, and 11 bases lay outside the gene matches. Germline assignment: CDR1 SGHTA and CDR2 FQGNSA. The CDR3 runs to 15 residues. Overall study findings and caveats: All time points showed a repertoire dominated by clones expanded before ART. The study lacked data on ART adherence, viral resistance or therapy changes. The data indicate that diversity increased after ART but remained below transplant donor controls.

The chain uses TRBV7-2 and TRBJ2-7, with 9 bases identical to TRBD1. The TCR comes from a young woman with HIV. The source material was unsorted PBMCs, sampled just over 2.7 years before starting antiretroviral therapy. CDR3 sequence: CASSQRTGVIGEQYF. Here the CDR3 DNA reads TGTGCCAGCAGCCAAAGGACAGGGGTGATTGGCGAGCAGTACTTC.